This TCR beta chain was retrieved from a study of beta chain features in type 1 diabetes. Whole-study results and caveats: These data did not resolve whether HLA type affects TCRB rearrangement. In patients and controls equally, PCR might favor templates that are shorter. The VDJ junctions of type 1 diabetes patients carried fewer insertions and more deletions. Shorter TCRB CDR3s, moderately but significantly so, marked every one of the four CD4+ subsets in Type 1 diabetes patients.

V dropped 5 bases and J dropped 5 bases, with 11 bases sitting between them. CDR3 length equals 13 residues. Germline V lookup: CDR1 LNHDA, CDR2 SQIVND (reference sequence). Of note for this clone: Its antigen is not known.

As every portion of the isolated RNA was reverse transcribed, the sequencing read expressed TCRB transcripts. Roughly 3.7 million reads, on average, came from each naive, central memory and regulatory T cell sample. Clones were sequenced by immunoSEQ multiplex PCR, and TCRdb holds only the in-frame ones, with some missing. The sample holds about 160,000 clones; around 10% are singletons and the top ten take roughly 0.5%. V gene TRBV19 combines with J gene TRBJ2-3; no clear D gene. The TCR was taken from a man younger than 45 with type 1 diabetes. The sequenced sample was central memory CD4+ T cells from blood. The CDR3 protein is CASSFQGGDTQYF. CDR3 sequence (DNA): TGTGCCAGTAGTTTTCAAGGCGGAGATACGCAGTATTTT. Full variable domain (missing parts from reference TRBV19 and TRBJ2-3): DGGITQSPKYLFRKEGQNVTLSCEQNLNHDAMYWYRQDPGQGLRLIYYSQIVNDFQKGDIAEGYSVSREKKESFPLTVTSAQKNPTAFYLCASSFQGGDTQYFGPGTRLTVL.